This note documents a single T cell receptor beta chain sequence. Its antigen is not known. A mixed TRB-A/B primer pool amplified rearranged TRB by multiplex touch-down PCR. MiXCR, applied by TCRdb to the multiplex PCR reads, yields one record per CDR3 protein. The sample records approximately 2,500 distinct CDR3 sequences, approximately 24% being singletons. Peripheral blood genomic DNA, not sorted cells or RNA, was the template. Germline CDR1 is MNHNY and CDR2 is SVGAGI (reference sequence). The V end was cut by 6 bases, the J end by 6 bases, with 14 bases between. The CDR3 totals 14 residues. This entry comes from a study of T cell repertoires in aging, cancer and after chemotherapy. Study-level findings and limits: Rebound thymic output was suggested by rising median generation probability during chemotherapy in each cancer cohort. Loss of evenness, beyond lost richness, contributed to age-related TCR diversity decline in cancer patients.

The specimen sequenced was blood. The gene calls are TRBV6-6 and TRBJ2-2, with D unclear. The sequence was collected from a human donor with a solid tumor. The CDR3 is CASSSLGPPGELFF. The CDR3 DNA sequence: TGTGCCAGCAGCTCGCTGGGTCCCCCCGGGGAGCTGTTTTTT.